These 17 T cell receptor beta chains were all obtained from the same sample, sequenced in a study of T-cell memory formation after mild COVID-19. TCRdb independently ran MiXCR on the 5' RACE reads; one entry per CDR3 protein. Found here are about 260,000 distinct CDR3 sequences, under 8.5% of them singletons; the top ten hold about 20%. The sequencing sample was made of PBMCs or a T cell subset sorted from them (not recorded which). These receptors were taken from a man younger than 35 who had mild COVID-19 (a few samples of this study predate the infection). Cell type and time point are not known.

This clonotype has a count of ten or more. The chain uses TRBV4-3 and TRBJ2-2; 10 bases match TRBD1. In germline, CDR1 is LGHNA, CDR2 YSLEER. This CDR3 region has 16 residues. V lost 1 base, J lost 6 bases, and 5 bases stayed unmatched. The CDR3 coding sequence is TGCGCCAGCAGCCAAGTTCGGGACAGGGGTGCCGGGGAGCTGTTTTTT. Translating it yields CASSQVRDRGAGELFF.

V and J are TRBV29-1 and TRBJ1-1, with D hard to call. This CDR3 has 12 amino acids. V was clipped by 4 bases and J by 1 base, with 7 bases between them. Germline V gene lookup returns CDR1 SQVTM and CDR2 ANQGSEA. For the CDR3, the DNA is TGCAGCGTTGTAAGGAAGAACACTGAAGCTTTCTTT. Translating it yields CSVVRKNTEAFF.

The rearrangement uses TRBV5-1 and TRBJ2-1; either TRBD1 or TRBD2 may supply D (7 bases each). The CDR3 is 14 amino acids. The germline CDR1 and CDR2 sequences are SGHRS and YFSETQ. The V end was cut by 2 bases, the J end by 10 bases, with 16 bases between. As DNA, the CDR3 is TGCGCCAGCAGCTTCGTGCCCCAGGGGGGGGAGCAGTTCTTC. Residues: CASSFVPQGGEQFF.

This clonotype has just a few counts. The chain has TRBV6-6 and TRBJ2-7, with D unclear. The V gene's germline CDR1 is MNHNY and CDR2 SVGAGI (reference sequence). This CDR3 spans 14 amino acids. V lost 5 bases to trimming and J lost 2 bases, with 13 bases between them. CDR3 coding DNA: TGTGCCAGCAGTCCCCGGGCCCTAGCCTACGAGCAGTACGTC. Translation gives CASSPRALAYEQYV.

This clonotype was counted between two and nine times. The CDR3 region has the DNA TGCGCCAGCAGATCAGGGGGTTCGGACACTGAAGCTTTCTTT. Translating it yields CASRSGGSDTEAFF. V and J are TRBV5-1 and TRBJ1-1; 7 bases map to TRBD1. Germline V gene sequence: CDR1 SGHRS, CDR2 YFSETQ. With 5 bases clipped from V and 3 bases from J, the junction kept 7 bases outside the gene matches. CDR3 length equals 14 residues.

This clonotype was picked up a small number of times. This chain links TRBV10-2 with TRBJ1-4; D is uncertain. Germline loops: CDR1 WSHSY, CDR2 SAAADI. This CDR3 has 14 residues. Deletions cut 2 bases from V and 7 bases from J, with 11 bases between. The CDR3 loop is CASSEPAYGEKLFF. The CDR3 DNA reads as TGCGCCAGCAGTGAGCCAGCCTATGGTGAAAAACTGTTTTTT.

This clonotype was seen a few times. The V call is TRBV21-1, the J call TRBJ2-5; the table's D call of TRBD2 was not tested on the DNA. TRBV21-1 is a recognized pseudogene. The CDR3 runs 16 residues. The CDR3 DNA sequence: TGTGCCAGCAGCACTACTAGCCCGAACGACCAAGAGACCCAGTACTTC. It translates to CASSTTSPNDQETQYF.

This chain joins TRBV7-9 and TRBJ2-6; TRBD1 aligns across 12 bases. The trim removed 3 bases at V and 1 base at J, leaving 1 base unmatched. The length of the CDR3 is 17 residues. Germline CDR1 reads SEHNR; CDR2 reads FQNEAQ (reference sequence). The CDR3 DNA sequence: TGTGCCAGCAGCTTGGGACAGGGGGCTTCTGGGGCCAACGTCCTGACTTTC. Translating it yields CASSLGQGASGANVLTF.

This clonotype showed up just a few times. This rearrangement joins TRBV19 to TRBJ1-2; perhaps TRBD1 as D (6 bases). Trimming took 10 bases from V and 3 from J, leaving 12 bases between them. This CDR3 spans 12 amino acids. Per the germline V gene, CDR1 is LNHDA and CDR2 is SQIVND (reference sequence). The CDR3 DNA sequence: TGTGCCACAGAGGGGGAGGACTATGGCTACACCTTC. This codes for CATEGEDYGYTF.

The chain employs TRBV5-6 and TRBJ1-5; D remains ambiguous. Trimming cost V 3 bases and J 9 bases, with 10 bases left between them. Germline loops: CDR1 SGHDT, CDR2 YYEEEE. There are 12 residues in the CDR3. This CDR3 reads CASSSHSGPQHF. CDR3 nucleotides: TGTGCCAGCAGCTCCCACTCCGGGCCCCAGCATTTT.

This clonotype was recorded at least ten times. The germline gene is not matched at one end of the junction; a read error may be the cause. The chain is built from TRBV7-2 and TRBJ2-2, with TRBD2 matching 7 bases. CDR1 and CDR2 (germline): SGHTA, FQGNSA. The CDR3 is 15 residues long. The CDR3 DNA follows: TGTGCCAGCAGCGCGAGCAGCGGGGACCCCGGAGAGCTGTTTTTT. Amino acid sequence: CASSASSGDPGELFF.

This chain uses TRBV2 with TRBJ1-5; no clear D gene. With 4 bases removed from V and 6 bases from J, the gap between germline ends came to 7 bases. Looked up from germline, CDR1 is SNHLY and CDR2 is FYNNEI. The CDR3 is made up of 12 amino acids. In DNA, the CDR3 is TGTGCCAGCAGTGTGCTTTTTCAGCCCCAGCATTTT. Translation: CASSVLFQPQHF.

The chain's CDR3 is CAVRGGREQFF. The DNA for the CDR3 is TGTGCCGTCCGGGGGGGCCGTGAGCAGTTCTTC. The rearrangement uses TRBV7-2 and TRBJ2-1, with 8 bases fitting TRBD2. Per germline, CDR1 SGHTA and CDR2 FQGNSA. This CDR3 has 11 amino acids. The junction had 6 bases not matched to a gene; V was cut back by 11 bases and J by 9 bases.

This clonotype was seen ten or more times. The rearrangement joins TRBV5-1 to TRBJ2-2; 10 bases map to TRBD1. The V gene end was trimmed by 4 bases and the J gene end by 4 bases; junction bases not matched to a gene: 7. Germline V gene data show CDR1 as SGHRS and CDR2 as YFSETQ. The CDR3 runs to 16 residues. This chain's CDR3 is CASSIRTGGSTGELFF. The CDR3 DNA reads TGCGCCAGCAGCATCCGGACAGGGGGAAGCACCGGGGAGCTGTTTTTT. Drawing the rest from reference TRBV5-1 and TRBJ2-2, the complete variable domain is KAGVTQTPRYLIKTRGQQVTLSCSPISGHRSVSWYQQTPGQGLQFLFEYFSETQRNKGNFPGRFSGRQFSNSRSEMNVSTLELGDSALYLCASSIRTGGSTGELFFGEGSRLTVL.

The table lists this clonotype with many counts. The chain has TRBV9 and TRBJ2-3; TRBD2 matches at 7 bases. This CDR3 has 15 residues. The ends lost 4 bases at V and 8 bases at J; junction bases unmatched: 13. Germline V lookup: CDR1 SGDLS, CDR2 YYNGEE. CDR3 in DNA: TGTGCCAGCAGCCCCCTCAGCGGGGAGGTCATTACGCAGTATTTT. It yields the protein CASSPLSGEVITQYF.

In this sample, this clonotype turned up a few times. J is TRBJ2-5 and V is TRBV11-3; 10 bases agree with TRBD1. Trimming took 2 bases from V and 5 from J; bases not matched to a gene: 11. The CDR3 is 17 residues long. Per the germline V gene, CDR1 is SGHNT and CDR2 is YENEEA. The CDR3 DNA reads as TGTGCCAGCAGCTTATCAGGCTGGGACAGGGGTCTGGAGACCCAGTACTTC. It encodes CASSLSGWDRGLETQYF.

This clonotype showed up many times. CDR3 coding DNA: TGTGCCAGCAGCGTATATTGGGGCCCAGAGACCCAGTACTTC. Protein: CASSVYWGPETQYF. The rearrangement uses TRBV9 and TRBJ2-5; maybe TRBD1 (5 bases). The CDR3 consists of 14 residues. V was cut by 1 base and J by 4 bases, with 11 bases left in between. Germline CDR1 is SGDLS and CDR2 is YYNGEE.